Included here is one T cell receptor beta chain sequence, with context. The data are from a study of blood T cell repertoires in COVID-19. Original analysis: Amplified reference gene primers provided the basis for estimating nucleated cell counts. Sequenced by immunoSEQ multiplex PCR; TCRdb stores in-frame clones only, minus some. That table supplies the V and J calls and clone size; D and trimming were determined from the DNA. The table records 350,000 to 500,000 clones, about 88% of them present only once. Germline assignment: CDR1 SGHAT and CDR2 FQDESV (reference sequence). V shed 1 base and J 6 bases; nucleotides not matched to a gene: 2. The CDR3 has 13 residues. Participant-given clinical history determined each cohort assignment. Exposed enrollees had met someone with a PCR-confirmed or clinician-diagnosed COVID-19 case at some point within the 2 weeks before study entry.

The chain recombines TRBV11-1 with TRBJ1-1; 7 bases map to TRBD1. Specimen: PBMCs or T cells enriched from blood (not recorded which). The source is a young woman who had been exposed to COVID-19. In DNA, the CDR3 is TGTGCCAGCAGCTTAGACAGGGGTCCTGAAGCTTTCTTT. Protein sequence: CASSLDRGPEAFF.